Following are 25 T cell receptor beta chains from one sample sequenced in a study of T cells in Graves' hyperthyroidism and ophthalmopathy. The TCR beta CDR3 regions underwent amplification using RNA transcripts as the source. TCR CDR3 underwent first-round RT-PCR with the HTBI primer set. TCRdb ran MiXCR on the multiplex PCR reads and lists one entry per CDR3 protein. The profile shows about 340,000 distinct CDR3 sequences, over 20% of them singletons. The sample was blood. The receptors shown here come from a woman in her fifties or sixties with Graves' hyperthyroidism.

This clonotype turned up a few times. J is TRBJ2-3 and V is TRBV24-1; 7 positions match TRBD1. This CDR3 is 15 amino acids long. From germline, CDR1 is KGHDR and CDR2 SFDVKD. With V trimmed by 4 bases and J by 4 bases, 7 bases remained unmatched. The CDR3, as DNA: TGTGCCACCAGTGACGTTACAGGGGATTCAGATACGCAGTATTTT. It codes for CATSDVTGDSDTQYF.

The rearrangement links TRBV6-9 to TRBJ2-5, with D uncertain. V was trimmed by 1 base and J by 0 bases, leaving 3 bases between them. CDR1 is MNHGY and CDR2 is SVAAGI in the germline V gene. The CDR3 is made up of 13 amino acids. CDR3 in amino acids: CASSYYYQETQYF. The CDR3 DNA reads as TGTGCCAGCAGTTATTATTACCAAGAGACCCAGTACTTC.

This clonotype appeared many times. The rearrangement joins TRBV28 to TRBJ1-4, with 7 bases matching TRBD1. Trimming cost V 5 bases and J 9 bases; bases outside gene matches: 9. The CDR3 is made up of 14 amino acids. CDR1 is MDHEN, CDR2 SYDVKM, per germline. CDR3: CASSLQGTDKKLFF. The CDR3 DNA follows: TGTGCCAGCAGTCTACAGGGGACCGATAAAAAACTGTTTTTT.

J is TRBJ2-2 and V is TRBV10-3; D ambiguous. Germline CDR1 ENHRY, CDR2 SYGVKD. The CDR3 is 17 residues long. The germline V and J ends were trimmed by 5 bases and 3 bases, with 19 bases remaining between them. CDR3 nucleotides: TGTGCCATCAGTAAAGGACGGTCGACTCCCGACACCGGGGAGCTGTTTTTT. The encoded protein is CAISKGRSTPDTGELFF.

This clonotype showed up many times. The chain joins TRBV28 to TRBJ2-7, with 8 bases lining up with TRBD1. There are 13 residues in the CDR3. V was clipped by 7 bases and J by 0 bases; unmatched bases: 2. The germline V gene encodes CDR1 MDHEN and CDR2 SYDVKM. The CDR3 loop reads CASNTGGSYEQYF. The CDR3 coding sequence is TGTGCCAGCAACACAGGGGGCTCCTACGAGCAGTACTTC.

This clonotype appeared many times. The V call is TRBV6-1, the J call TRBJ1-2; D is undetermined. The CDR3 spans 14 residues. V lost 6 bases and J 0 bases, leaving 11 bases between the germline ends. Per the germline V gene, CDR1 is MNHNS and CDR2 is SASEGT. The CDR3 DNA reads TGTGCCAGCAGGACTCTCATAGCTAACTATGGCTACACCTTC. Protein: CASRTLIANYGYTF.

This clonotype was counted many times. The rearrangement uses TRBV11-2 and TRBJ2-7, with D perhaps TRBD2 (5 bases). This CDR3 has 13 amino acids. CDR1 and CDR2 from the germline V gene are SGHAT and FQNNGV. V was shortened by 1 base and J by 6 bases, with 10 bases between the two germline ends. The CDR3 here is CASSLGFSAEQYF. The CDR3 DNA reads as TGTGCCAGCAGCTTAGGTTTTAGCGCCGAGCAGTACTTC.

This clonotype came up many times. The chain's CDR3 is CASTRTGGGTEAFF. In DNA, the CDR3 is TGTGCCAGCACCCGGACAGGGGGCGGCACTGAAGCTTTCTTT. The chain joins TRBV3-1 to TRBJ1-1; the match to TRBD1 covers 11 bases. V was clipped by 7 bases and J by 4 bases; unmatched bases: 5. The CDR3 is 14 amino acids. Germline V gene lookup returns CDR1 LGHDT and CDR2 YNNKEL (reference sequence).

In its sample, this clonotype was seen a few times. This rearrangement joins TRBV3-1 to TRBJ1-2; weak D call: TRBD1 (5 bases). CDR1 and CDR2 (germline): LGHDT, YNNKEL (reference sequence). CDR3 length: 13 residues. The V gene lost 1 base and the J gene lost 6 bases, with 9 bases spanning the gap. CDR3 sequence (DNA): TGTGCCAGCAGCCAAGTTCAACAGGATGGCTACACCTTC. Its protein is CASSQVQQDGYTF.

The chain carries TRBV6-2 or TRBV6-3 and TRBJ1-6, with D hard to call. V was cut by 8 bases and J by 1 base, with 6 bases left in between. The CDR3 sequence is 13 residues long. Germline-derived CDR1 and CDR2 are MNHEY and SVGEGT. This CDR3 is CASRRSYNSPLHF. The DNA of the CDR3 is TGTGCCAGCCGGCGGTCCTATAATTCACCCCTCCACTTT.

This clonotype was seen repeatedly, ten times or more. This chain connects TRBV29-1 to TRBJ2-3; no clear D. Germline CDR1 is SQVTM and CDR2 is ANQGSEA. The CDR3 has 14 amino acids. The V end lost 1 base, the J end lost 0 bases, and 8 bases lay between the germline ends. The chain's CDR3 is CSVEGRTSTDTQYF. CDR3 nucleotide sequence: TGCAGCGTTGAAGGTCGAACTAGCACAGATACGCAGTATTTT.

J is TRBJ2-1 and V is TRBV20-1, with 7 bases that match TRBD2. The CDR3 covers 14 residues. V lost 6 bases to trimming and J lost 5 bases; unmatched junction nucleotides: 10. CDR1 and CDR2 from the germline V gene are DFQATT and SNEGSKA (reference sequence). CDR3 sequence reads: CSAVAREADNEQFF. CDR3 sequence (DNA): TGCAGTGCCGTAGCCCGGGAGGCCGACAATGAGCAGTTCTTC.

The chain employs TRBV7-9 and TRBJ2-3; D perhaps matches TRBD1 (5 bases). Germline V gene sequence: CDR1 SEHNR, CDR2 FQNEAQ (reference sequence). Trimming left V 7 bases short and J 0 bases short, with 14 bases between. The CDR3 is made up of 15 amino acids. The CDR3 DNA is TGTGCCAGCACCGGTGACAGACCTAGCACAGATACGCAGTATTTT. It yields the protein CASTGDRPSTDTQYF.

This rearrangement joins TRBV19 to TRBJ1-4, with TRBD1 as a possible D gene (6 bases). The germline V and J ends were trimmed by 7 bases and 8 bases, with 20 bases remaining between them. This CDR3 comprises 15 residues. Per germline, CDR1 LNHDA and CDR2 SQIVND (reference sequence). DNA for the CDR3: TGTGCCAGTACCCCAACGGGGGGCGCCTTCGAAAAACTGTTTTTT. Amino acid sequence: CASTPTGGAFEKLFF.

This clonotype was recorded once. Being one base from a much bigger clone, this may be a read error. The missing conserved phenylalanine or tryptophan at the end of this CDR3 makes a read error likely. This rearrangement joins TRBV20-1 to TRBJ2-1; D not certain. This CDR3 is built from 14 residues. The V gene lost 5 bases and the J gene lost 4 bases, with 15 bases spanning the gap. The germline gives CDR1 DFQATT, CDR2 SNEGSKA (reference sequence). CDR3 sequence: CSAQRRSSYNEQFL. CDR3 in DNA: TGCAGTGCTCAGAGACGGAGCTCTTACAATGAGCAGTTCCTC.

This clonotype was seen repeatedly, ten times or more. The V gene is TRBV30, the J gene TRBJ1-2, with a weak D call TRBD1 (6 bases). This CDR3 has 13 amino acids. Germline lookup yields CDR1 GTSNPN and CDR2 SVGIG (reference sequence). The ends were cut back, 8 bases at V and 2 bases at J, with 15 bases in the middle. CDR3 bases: TGTGCCAAACGGACAGTCCGAAACTATGGCTACACCTTC. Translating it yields CAKRTVRNYGYTF.

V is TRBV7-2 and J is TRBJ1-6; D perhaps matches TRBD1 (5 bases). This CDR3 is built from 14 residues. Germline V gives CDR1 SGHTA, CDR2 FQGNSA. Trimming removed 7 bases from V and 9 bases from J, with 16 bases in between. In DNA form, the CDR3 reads TGTGCCAGCACCGCGACAGTGCTCCCTTCACCCCTCCACTTT. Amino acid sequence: CASTATVLPSPLHF.

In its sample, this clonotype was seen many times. CDR3 region: CASVRDPTEEAFF. In DNA, the CDR3 is TGTGCCAGCGTCCGGGACCCAACGGAGGAAGCTTTCTTT. The chain carries TRBV6-1 and TRBJ1-1; D is perhaps TRBD1 (5 bases). The CDR3 contains 13 residues. Trimming shortened V by 8 bases and J by 8 bases, and 18 bases separated the two germline ends. Germline CDR1 is MNHNS and CDR2 is SASEGT.

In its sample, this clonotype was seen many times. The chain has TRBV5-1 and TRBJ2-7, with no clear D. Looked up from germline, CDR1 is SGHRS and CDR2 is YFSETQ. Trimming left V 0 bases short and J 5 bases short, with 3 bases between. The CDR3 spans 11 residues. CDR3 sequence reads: CASSLDDEQYF. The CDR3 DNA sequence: TGCGCCAGCAGCTTGGATGACGAGCAGTACTTC.

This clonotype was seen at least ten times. The CDR3 protein is CAWSNKQAPNTEAFF. In nucleotides, the CDR3 is TGTGCCTGGAGTAACAAACAGGCACCCAACACTGAAGCTTTCTTT. The rearrangement uses TRBV30 and TRBJ1-1, with a possible D match to TRBD1 (5 bases). CDR1 is GTSNPN and CDR2 is SVGIG in the germline V gene (reference sequence). There are 15 residues in the CDR3. The ends were cut back, 2 bases at V and 2 bases at J, with 15 bases in the middle.

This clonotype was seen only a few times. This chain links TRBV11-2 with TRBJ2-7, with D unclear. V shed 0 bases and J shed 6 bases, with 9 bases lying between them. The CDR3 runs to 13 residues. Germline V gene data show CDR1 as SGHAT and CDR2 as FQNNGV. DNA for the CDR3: TGTGCCAGCAGCTTAGATCTGGCCTCCGAGCAGTACTTC. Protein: CASSLDLASEQYF.

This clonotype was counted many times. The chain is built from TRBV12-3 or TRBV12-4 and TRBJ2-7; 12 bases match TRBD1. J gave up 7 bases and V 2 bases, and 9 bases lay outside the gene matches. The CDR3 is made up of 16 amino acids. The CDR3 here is CASSLIAGTGGLEQYF. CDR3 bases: TGTGCCAGCAGTTTAATTGCGGGGACAGGGGGCCTTGAGCAGTACTTC.

The CDR3 spells CASSDRGGLGNQPQHF. As DNA, the CDR3 is TGTGCCAGCAGTGACCGGGGGGGATTGGGCAATCAGCCCCAGCATTTT. The chain is built from TRBV2 and TRBJ1-5; TRBD1 might be the D (5 bases). Trimming left V 3 bases short and J 2 bases short, with 14 bases between. The germline V gene has CDR1 SNHLY and CDR2 FYNNEI. CDR3 length: 16 residues.

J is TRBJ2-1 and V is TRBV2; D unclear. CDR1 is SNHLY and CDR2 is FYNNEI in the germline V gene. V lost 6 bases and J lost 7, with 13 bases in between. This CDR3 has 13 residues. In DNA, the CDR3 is TGTGCCAGCAGGGTCTGGCTGGAAAATGAGCAGTTCTTC. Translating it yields CASRVWLENEQFF.

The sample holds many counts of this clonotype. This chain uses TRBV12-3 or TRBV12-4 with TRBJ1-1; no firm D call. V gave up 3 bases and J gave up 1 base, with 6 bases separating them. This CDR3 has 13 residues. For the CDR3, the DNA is TGTGCCAGCAGTTTGACCCCGAACACTGAAGCTTTCTTT. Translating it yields CASSLTPNTEAFF.